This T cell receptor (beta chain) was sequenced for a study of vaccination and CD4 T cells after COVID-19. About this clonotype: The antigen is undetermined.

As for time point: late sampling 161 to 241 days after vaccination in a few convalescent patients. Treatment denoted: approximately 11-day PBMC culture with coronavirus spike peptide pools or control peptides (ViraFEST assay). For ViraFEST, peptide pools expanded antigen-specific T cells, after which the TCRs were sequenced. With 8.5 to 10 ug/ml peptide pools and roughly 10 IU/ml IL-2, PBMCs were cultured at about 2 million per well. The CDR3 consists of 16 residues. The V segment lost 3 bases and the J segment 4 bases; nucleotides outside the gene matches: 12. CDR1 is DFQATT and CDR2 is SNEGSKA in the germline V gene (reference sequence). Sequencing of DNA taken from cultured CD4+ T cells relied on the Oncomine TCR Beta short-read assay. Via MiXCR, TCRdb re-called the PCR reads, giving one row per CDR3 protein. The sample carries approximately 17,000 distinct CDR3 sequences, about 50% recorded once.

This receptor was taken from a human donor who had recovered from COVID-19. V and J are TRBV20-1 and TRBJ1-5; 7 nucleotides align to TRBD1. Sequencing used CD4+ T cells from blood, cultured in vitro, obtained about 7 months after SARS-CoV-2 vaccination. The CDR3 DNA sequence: TGCAGTGCTAGTAGAGGGGGCGCTTTCAATAATCAGCCCCAGCATTTT. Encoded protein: CSASRGGAFNNQPQHF.